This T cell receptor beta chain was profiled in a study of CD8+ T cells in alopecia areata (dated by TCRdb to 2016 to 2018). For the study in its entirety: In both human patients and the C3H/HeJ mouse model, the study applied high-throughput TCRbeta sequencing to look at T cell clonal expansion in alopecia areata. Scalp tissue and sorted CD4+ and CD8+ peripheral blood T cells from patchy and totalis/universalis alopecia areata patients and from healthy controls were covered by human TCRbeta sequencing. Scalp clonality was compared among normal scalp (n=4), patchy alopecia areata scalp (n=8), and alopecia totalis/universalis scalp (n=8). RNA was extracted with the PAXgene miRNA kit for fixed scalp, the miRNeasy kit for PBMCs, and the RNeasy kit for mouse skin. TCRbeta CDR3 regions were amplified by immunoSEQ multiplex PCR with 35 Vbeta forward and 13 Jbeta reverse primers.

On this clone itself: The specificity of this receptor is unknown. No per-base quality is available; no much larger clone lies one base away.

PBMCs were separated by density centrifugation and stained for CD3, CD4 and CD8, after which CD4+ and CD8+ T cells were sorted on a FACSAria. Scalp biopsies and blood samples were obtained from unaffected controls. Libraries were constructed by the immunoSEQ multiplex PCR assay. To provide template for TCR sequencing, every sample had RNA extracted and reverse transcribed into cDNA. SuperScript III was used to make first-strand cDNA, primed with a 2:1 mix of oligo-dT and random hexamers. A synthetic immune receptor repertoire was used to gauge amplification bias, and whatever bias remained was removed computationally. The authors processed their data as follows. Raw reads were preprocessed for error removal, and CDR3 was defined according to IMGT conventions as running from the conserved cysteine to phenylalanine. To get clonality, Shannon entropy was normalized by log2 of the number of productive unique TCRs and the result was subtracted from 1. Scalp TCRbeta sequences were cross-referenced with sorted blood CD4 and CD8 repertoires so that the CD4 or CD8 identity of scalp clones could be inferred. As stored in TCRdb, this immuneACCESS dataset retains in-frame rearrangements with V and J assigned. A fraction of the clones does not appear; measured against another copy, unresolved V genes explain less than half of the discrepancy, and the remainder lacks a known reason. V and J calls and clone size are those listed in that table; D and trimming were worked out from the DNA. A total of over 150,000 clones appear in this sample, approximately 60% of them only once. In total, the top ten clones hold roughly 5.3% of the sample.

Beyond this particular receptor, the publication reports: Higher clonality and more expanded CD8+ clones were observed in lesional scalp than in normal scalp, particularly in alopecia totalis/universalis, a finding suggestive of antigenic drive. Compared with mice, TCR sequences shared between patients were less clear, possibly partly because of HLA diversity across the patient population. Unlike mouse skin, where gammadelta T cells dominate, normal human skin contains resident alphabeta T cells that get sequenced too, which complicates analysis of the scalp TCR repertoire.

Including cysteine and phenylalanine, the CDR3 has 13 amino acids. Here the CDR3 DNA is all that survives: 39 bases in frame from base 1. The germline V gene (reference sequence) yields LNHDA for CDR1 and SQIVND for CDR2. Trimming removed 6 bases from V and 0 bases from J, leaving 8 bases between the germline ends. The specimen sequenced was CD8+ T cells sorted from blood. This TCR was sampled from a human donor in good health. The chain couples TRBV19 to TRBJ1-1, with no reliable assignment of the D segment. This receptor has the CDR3 CASRKTMNTEAFF. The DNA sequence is TGTGCCAGTAGGAAGACGATGAACACTGAAGCTTTCTTT.